Shown below are 2 T cell receptor beta chains from a single sample sequenced in a study of CD8 T cell repertoires and HIV-1 epitope variants. These receptors have no identified antigens. Sequencing used immunoSEQ multiplex PCR; TCRdb keeps in-frame clones, though not all of them. The data show several thousand clones, with about 65% seen just once and around two fifths held by the top ten. Sequencing input: cultured CD8+ T cells derived from PBMCs. The source is a male donor with HIV.

This clone was counted only a few times. The V gene is TRBV4-3, the J gene TRBJ2-2; D may be TRBD2 (5 bases). The CDR3 loop spans 13 amino acids. CDR1 and CDR2 (germline): LGHNA, YSLEER. Trimming removed 4 bases at V and 6 bases at J, with 9 bases between. In nucleotides, the CDR3 is TGCGCCAGCAGCCTCACCGGGGCCGGGGAGCTGTTTTTT. Translation gives CASSLTGAGELFF.

This clone was seen only a few times. CDR3 loop: CASSVRTDDRLDQPQHF. In DNA, the CDR3 is TGCGCCAGCAGTGTCCGAACCGACGACAGGTTGGATCAGCCCCAGCATTTT. V and J are TRBV10-1 and TRBJ1-5; a weak D match, TRBD1 (6 bases). V was trimmed by 4 bases and J by 5 bases, leaving 21 bases between them. The CDR3 totals 17 residues. CDR1 is WNHNN and CDR2 is SYGVQD in the germline V gene (reference sequence).